The clone carrying this TCR beta chain was seen at least ten times. Its cognate antigen is unknown. Time point here: newly diagnosed GD, antithyroid drugs for less than 3 months. Generation of the TCR library employed RNA extracted from PBMCs. The data stem from a study of regulatory T cells in long-lasting Graves disease. Findings of the study overall: Sample size, which was small, may have reduced accuracy. Persistent disease preferred TRBV28, TRBJ1-2 and TRBJ2-5.

Construction of the TCR beta libraries employed iRepertoire HTBI primers in conjunction with Arm-PCR of CDR3 regions. In the authors' methods: The samples included approximately 60 TRBV and about 13 TRBJ segments. TCRdb re-derived calls from the multiplex PCR reads in MiXCR, one entry per CDR3 protein. TCRdb's processing, not the authors', yielded these V and J calls. Of 360,000 or so distinct CDR3 sequences listed, 16% are singletons. The ends lost 4 bases at V and 8 bases at J; junction bases unmatched: 5. CDR3 length equals 13 residues. The germline V gene has CDR1 LGHDT and CDR2 YNNKEL (reference sequence). This sample also belongs to another study, concerning T cells in Graves' hyperthyroidism and ophthalmopathy. From that paper: A model of 13 V-J pairs discriminated ophthalmopathy from stable hyperthyroidism.

Sequencing was performed on peripheral blood mononuclear cells (PBMCs), taken at new diagnosis, from a patient treated with antithyroid drugs. This receptor was obtained from a man aged 35-49 years with Graves disease. The chain recombines TRBV3-1 with TRBJ2-1, with 7 bases identical to TRBD2. The CDR3 protein is CASSLGLVDEQFF. CDR3 sequence (DNA): TGTGCCAGCAGCCTTGGACTAGTGGATGAGCAGTTCTTC.